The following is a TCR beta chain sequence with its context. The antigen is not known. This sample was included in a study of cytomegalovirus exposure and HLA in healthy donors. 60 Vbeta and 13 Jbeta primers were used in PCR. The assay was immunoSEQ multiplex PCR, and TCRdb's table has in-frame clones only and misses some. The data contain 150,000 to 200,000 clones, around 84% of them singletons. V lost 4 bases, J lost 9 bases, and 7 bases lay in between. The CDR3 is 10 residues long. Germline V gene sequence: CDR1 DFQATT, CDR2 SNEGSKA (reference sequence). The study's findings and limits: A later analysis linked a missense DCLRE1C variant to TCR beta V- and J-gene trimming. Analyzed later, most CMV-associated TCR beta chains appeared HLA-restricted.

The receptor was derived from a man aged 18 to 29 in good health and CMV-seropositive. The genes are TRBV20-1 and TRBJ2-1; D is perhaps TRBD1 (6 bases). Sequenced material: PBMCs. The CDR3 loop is CSAKGGEQFF. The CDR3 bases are TGCAGTGCTAAAGGGGGTGAGCAGTTCTTC.